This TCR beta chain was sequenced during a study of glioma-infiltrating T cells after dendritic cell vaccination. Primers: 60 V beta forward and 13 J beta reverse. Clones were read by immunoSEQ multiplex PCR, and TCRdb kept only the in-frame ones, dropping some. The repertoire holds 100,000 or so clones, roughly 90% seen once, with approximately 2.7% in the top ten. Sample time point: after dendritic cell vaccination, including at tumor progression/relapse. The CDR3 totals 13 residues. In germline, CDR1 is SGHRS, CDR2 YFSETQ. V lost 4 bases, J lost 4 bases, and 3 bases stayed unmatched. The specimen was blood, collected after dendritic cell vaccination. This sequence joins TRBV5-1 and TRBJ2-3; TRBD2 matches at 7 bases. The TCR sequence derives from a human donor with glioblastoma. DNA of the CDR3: TGCGCCAGCAGCCCTAGCGGACCAGATACGCAGTATTTT. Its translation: CASSPSGPDTQYF.